A single TCR beta chain is shown here with its context. This record belongs to a study of metastatic and nonmetastatic thyroid tumors. Patients were all untreated before their thyroid surgery. Germline CDR1 and CDR2: SGDLS and YYNGEE. V lost 5 bases and J 6 bases, leaving 15 bases between the germline ends. CDR3 length: 13 amino acids. Study processing details: A classifier for distant metastasis in papillary thyroid cancer was constructed using CDR3 differences observed across clinicopathological groups. TCRdb redid the clone calls on the PCR reads using MiXCR. These V and J calls derive from TCRdb rather than the authors' analysis. Here the sample spans 15,000 to 20,000 clones, approximately 28% being singletons.

The rearrangement joins TRBV9 to TRBJ2-7; D remains ambiguous. The sequenced sample was tumor tissue. The source is a female donor with papillary thyroid cancer or a benign thyroid nodule (not recorded which). Some clones in this sample may be carry-over from other donors' samples. This CDR3 is CASRTSLDPEQYF. DNA of the CDR3: TGTGCCAGCAGAACTTCCTTAGACCCCGAGCAGTACTTC.